This T cell receptor beta chain is from a study of Ad26.COV2.S vaccination and SARS-CoV-2 variants. This clone was seen ten or more times. Per germline, CDR1 SNHLY and CDR2 FYNNEI. V dropped 7 bases and J dropped 2 bases, with 9 bases sitting between them. The CDR3 has 13 amino acids. Libraries were prepared by immunoSEQ multiplex PCR; TCRdb keeps only in-frame clonotypes and omits some of them. This sample has 400,000 or so clones, with more than 85% found just once. Treatment here: 19 received Ad26.COV2.S at low or high dose, single or two shots; 5 received placebo; per-sample allocation not given. Sampling happened 63 days after the first vaccine or placebo injection.

This receptor was taken from a person between 18 and 60 years old who received the Ad26.COV2.S COVID-19 vaccine or a placebo. The chain recombines TRBV2 with TRBJ1-5; possibly TRBD1 for D (6 bases). The sample in question was peripheral blood, obtained in a trial of Ad26.COV2.S vaccine versus placebo. The CDR3 sequence: CASNRDRNQPQHF. DNA for the CDR3: TGTGCCAGCAACAGGGATCGCAATCAGCCCCAGCATTTT.